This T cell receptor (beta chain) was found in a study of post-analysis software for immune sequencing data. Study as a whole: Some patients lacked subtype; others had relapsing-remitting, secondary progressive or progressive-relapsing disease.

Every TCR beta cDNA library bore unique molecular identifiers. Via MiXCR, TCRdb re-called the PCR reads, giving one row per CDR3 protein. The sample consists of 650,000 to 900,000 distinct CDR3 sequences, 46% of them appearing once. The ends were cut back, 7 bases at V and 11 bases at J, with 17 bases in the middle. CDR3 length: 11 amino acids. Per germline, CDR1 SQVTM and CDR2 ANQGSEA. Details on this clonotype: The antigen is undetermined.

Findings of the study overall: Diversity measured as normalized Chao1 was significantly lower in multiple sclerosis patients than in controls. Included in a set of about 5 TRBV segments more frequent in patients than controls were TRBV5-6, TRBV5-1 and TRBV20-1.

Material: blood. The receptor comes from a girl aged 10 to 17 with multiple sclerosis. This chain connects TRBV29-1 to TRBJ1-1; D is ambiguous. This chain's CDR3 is CSAGTHVSAFF. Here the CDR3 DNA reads TGCAGCGCCGGCACTCATGTATCGGCTTTCTTT.